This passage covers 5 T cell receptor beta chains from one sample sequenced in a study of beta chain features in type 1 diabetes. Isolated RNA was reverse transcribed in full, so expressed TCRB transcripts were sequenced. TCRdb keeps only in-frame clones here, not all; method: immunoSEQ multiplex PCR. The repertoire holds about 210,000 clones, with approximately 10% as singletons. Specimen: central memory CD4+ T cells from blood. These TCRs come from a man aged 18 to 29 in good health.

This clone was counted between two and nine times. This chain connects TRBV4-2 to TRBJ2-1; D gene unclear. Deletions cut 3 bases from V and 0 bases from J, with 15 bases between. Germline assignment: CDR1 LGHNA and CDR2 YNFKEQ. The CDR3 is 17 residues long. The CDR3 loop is CASSHYVGSRSYNEQFF. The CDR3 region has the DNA TGTGCCAGCAGCCATTACGTAGGGTCGCGCTCCTACAATGAGCAGTTCTTC.

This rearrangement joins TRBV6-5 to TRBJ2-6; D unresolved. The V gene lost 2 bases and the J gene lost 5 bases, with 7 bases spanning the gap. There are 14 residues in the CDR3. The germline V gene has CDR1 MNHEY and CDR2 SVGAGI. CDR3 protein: CASSYTVRANVLTF. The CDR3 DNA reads TGTGCCAGCAGTTACACCGTCCGGGCCAACGTCCTGACTTTC.

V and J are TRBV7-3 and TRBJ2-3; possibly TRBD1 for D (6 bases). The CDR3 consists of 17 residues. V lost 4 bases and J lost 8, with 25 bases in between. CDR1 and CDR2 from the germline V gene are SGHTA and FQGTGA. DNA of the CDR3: TGTGCCAGCAGCTCTACCCCTATGGAAGCAGGGGATGGTACGCAGTATTTT. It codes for CASSSTPMEAGDGTQYF.

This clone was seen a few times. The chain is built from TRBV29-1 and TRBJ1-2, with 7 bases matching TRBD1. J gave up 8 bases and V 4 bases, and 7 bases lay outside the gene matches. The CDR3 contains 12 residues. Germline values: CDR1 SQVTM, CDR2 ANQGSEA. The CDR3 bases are TGCAGCGTTGCGACAGGGATGGGCGGCTACACCTTC. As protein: CSVATGMGGYTF. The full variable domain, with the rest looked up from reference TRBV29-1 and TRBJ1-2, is SAVISQKPSRDICQRGTSLTIQCQVDSQVTMMFWYRQQPGQSLTLIATANQGSEATYESGFVIDKFPISRPNLTFSTLTVSNMSPEDSSIYLCSVATGMGGYTFGSGTRLTVV.

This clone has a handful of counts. The CDR3 reads CASSEAGATDTQYF. The CDR3 bases are TGTGCCAGCAGTGAGGCGGGAGCCACAGATACGCAGTATTTT. J is TRBJ2-3 and V is TRBV6-1; 7 positions match TRBD2. Trimming cost V 3 bases and J 2 bases; bases outside gene matches: 2. The CDR3 spans 14 residues. The germline gives CDR1 MNHNS, CDR2 SASEGT.